This T cell receptor (beta chain) emerged from a study of human T cells and chemical hapten exposure. The CDR3 is 11 amino acids. The germline V and J ends were trimmed by 5 bases and 10 bases, with 14 bases remaining between them. Germline V gene sequence: CDR1 SQVTM, CDR2 ANQGSEA. In regard to this clonotype: Just one base apart from a much larger clone, this may be a read error.

Time point: patch test 3, about 24 weeks after DPC sensitization. Treatment described: therapeutic diphenylcyclopropenone sensitization with weekly scalp DPC. MiXCR, applied by TCRdb to the RACE reads, yields one record per CDR3 protein. The sample includes approximately 72,000 distinct CDR3 sequences, around 10% seen only once; the top ten take roughly 1.3%. This sample comprised whole blood, obtained in connection with sensitization to the hapten diphenylcyclopropenone (DPC). This chain joins TRBV29-1 and TRBJ1-1; weak D call: TRBD1 (6 bases). The TCR comes from a woman aged 50 to 60 with alopecia areata. Some clones in this sample may be carry-over from other donors' samples. CDR3 loop: CSVNRAGAAFF. CDR3 nucleotides: TGCAGCGTTAACAGGGCTGGAGCAGCTTTCTTT.